What follows are 11 T cell receptor beta chains derived from one specimen sequenced in a study of CD8 T cells in ankylosing spondylitis. MiXCR, applied by TCRdb to the 5' RACE reads, yields one record per CDR3 protein. Of some 120,000 distinct CDR3 sequences listed, approximately 14% were seen once; the top ten hold about 2.7%. Sequencing used blood, either unsorted or a sorted T cell fraction (not recorded which). The receptors were sampled from a female donor with ankylosing spondylitis or in good health (not recorded which).

This clonotype occurred a few times. J is TRBJ2-2 and V is TRBV9; 8 bases align to TRBD2. CDR3 length equals 15 residues. The V segment lost 4 bases and the J segment 2 bases; nucleotides outside the gene matches: 4. The germline V gene has CDR1 SGDLS and CDR2 YYNGEE. The CDR3 is CASSPLAVNTGELFF. CDR3 coding DNA: TGTGCCAGCAGCCCACTAGCGGTTAACACCGGGGAGCTGTTTTTT.

A few counts support this clonotype. This rearrangement joins TRBV11-2 to TRBJ2-7, with TRBD1 identical over 8 bases. The V gene end was trimmed by 0 bases and the J gene end by 4 bases; junction bases not matched to a gene: 5. The CDR3 contains 15 residues. Germline V gene data show CDR1 as SGHAT and CDR2 as FQNNGV. This CDR3 reads CASSLDPTGGYEQYF. The CDR3 DNA sequence: TGTGCCAGCAGCTTAGATCCTACAGGGGGATACGAGCAGTACTTC.

This clonotype was observed many times. V and J are TRBV10-2 and TRBJ2-5; D remains unclear. V shed 8 bases and J shed 5 bases, with 15 bases lying between them. The CDR3 contains 13 residues. Looked up from germline, CDR1 is WSHSY and CDR2 is SAAADI. The CDR3 is CASSIWKEETQYF. The CDR3 coding sequence is TGCGCCAGCTCAATCTGGAAGGAGGAGACCCAGTACTTC.

This clonotype came up many times. The rearrangement joins TRBV7-9 to TRBJ2-7; 8 nucleotides match TRBD1. Germline assignment: CDR1 SEHNR and CDR2 FQNEAQ (reference sequence). J was trimmed by 0 bases and V by 2 bases; bases with no gene match: 3. CDR3 length: 15 amino acids. In DNA, the CDR3 is TGTGCCAGCAGCTTACCAGGGGGCAACTCCTACGAGCAGTACTTC. Its translation is CASSLPGGNSYEQYF.

This clonotype appeared many times. The chain links TRBV30 to TRBJ1-1; D call uncertain. V gave up 4 bases and J gave up 1 base, with 7 bases separating them. Per the germline V gene, CDR1 is GTSNPN and CDR2 is SVGIG (reference sequence). The length of the CDR3 is 12 residues. The CDR3 loop is CAWTNRNTEAFF. The CDR3 DNA reads TGTGCCTGGACTAACCGGAACACTGAAGCTTTCTTT.

This clonotype was observed at least ten times. The V call is TRBV6-1, the J call TRBJ2-3; D is unresolved. This CDR3 is built from 19 residues. Germline loops: CDR1 MNHNS, CDR2 SASEGT. Trimming took 2 bases from V and 3 from J, leaving 24 bases between them. The DNA of the CDR3 is TGTGCCAGCAGTGAAAGTTGGGCCCCCTACTCTTTCGGTACAGATACGCAGTATTTT. Amino acids: CASSESWAPYSFGTDTQYF.

This chain links TRBV4-2 with TRBJ2-7; 7 positions match TRBD2. The CDR3 covers 17 residues. Germline V gives CDR1 LGHNA, CDR2 YNFKEQ. Trimming took 1 base from V and 0 from J; bases not matched to a gene: 9. The DNA of the CDR3 is TGTGCCAGCAGCCAAGCCGGAGCGGGAATAATCTCCTACGAGCAGTACTTC. Amino acid sequence: CASSQAGAGIISYEQYF.

As DNA, the CDR3 is TGTGCCAGCAGTTTACTCAGGGATGTAAAAACTGAAGCTTTCTTT. Encoded protein: CASSLLRDVKTEAFF. The chain is built from TRBV12-3 or TRBV12-4 and TRBJ1-1; D possibly corresponds to TRBD1 (5 bases). The CDR3 sequence is 15 residues long. V gave up 2 bases and J gave up 5 bases, with 15 bases separating them.

The chain uses TRBV20-1 and TRBJ1-2; TRBD1 aligns across 8 bases. This CDR3 has 13 residues. Germline CDR1 DFQATT, CDR2 SNEGSKA (reference sequence). V trimming: 5 bases; J trimming: 4 bases; junction bases outside the gene matches: 6. Here the CDR3 DNA reads TGCAGTGCTGTTCACCAGGGGGCCTATGGCTACACCTTC. It encodes CSAVHQGAYGYTF.

The rearrangement joins TRBV20-1 to TRBJ2-1; 12 nucleotides align to TRBD2. CDR1 and CDR2 from the germline V gene are DFQATT and SNEGSKA (reference sequence). The length of the CDR3 is 14 residues. V lost 6 bases and J lost 6; bases outside the gene matches: 6. In DNA form, the CDR3 reads TGCAGTGCCTCCACTAGCGGGAGGCTCAATGAGCAGTTCTTC. Encoded protein: CSASTSGRLNEQFF.

This rearrangement joins TRBV5-6 to TRBJ1-5; D perhaps matches TRBD1 (5 bases). V lost 4 bases to trimming and J lost 2 bases, with 16 bases between them. This CDR3 region has 16 residues. CDR1 is SGHDT, CDR2 YYEEEE, per germline. The CDR3 region has the DNA TGTGCCAGCAGCATCGGGGGTCGGGGGGGCAATCAGCCCCAGCATTTT. Amino acids: CASSIGGRGGNQPQHF.